The T cell receptor (beta chain) described here comes from a study of blood T cell repertoires in COVID-19. Across the whole study: Acute and convalescent COVID-19 specimens originated in the United States, Italy and Spain. Sources were T cells, B-cell-depleted T cells, or PBMCs; the material itself was cDNA or gDNA.

This CDR3 contains 13 residues. V dropped 1 base and J dropped 6 bases, with 9 bases sitting between them. Authors' analysis steps: Reference gene primer amplification in the assay estimated nucleated cell counts. Sequenced by immunoSEQ multiplex PCR; TCRdb stores in-frame clones only, minus some. Clone size and V and J calls were adopted from that table, with D and trimming inferred from the DNA. The sample carries 70,000 to 95,000 clones, approximately 92% recorded once. J is TRBJ1-2 and V is TRBV12-3 or TRBV12-4, with D tentatively TRBD1 (6 bases). Sample: peripheral blood. This receptor was obtained from a woman aged 55-70 years with active COVID-19. CDR3 nucleotide sequence: TGTGCCAGCAGTTTAGGGGGGGGCGATGGCTACACCTTC. Its translation: CASSLGGGDGYTF.